This T cell receptor beta chain was obtained from a study of shared clonotypes between healthy human individuals. Regarding the study as a whole: A handful of donors showed sharing of about 4.7% of naive CD4 clonotypes.

V lost 0 bases to trimming and J lost 4 bases, with 8 bases between them. Germline loops: CDR1 MNHNY, CDR2 SVGAGI (reference sequence). The CDR3 runs 14 residues. Clones were read by immunoSEQ multiplex PCR, and TCRdb kept only the in-frame ones, dropping some. The table records more than 2,000,000 clones, just over 90% of them present only once. Remarks on this clone: The antigen remains unidentified.

Sequencing was performed on naive CD4+ T cells sorted from blood. Stated subset: CD45RA+ positively selected. The chain employs TRBV6-6 and TRBJ2-3; no clear D gene. The source of this sequence is a man between 18 and 35 years old in good health. Written as DNA, the CDR3 is TGTGCCAGCAGTTACTCGACGGCGGCAGATACGCAGTATTTT. It is translated as CASSYSTAADTQYF.